This T cell receptor beta chain came from a study of cytomegalovirus exposure and HLA in healthy donors. Background on the study: For the approximately 360 genotyped donors, roughly 81% fell within the Caucasian-associated ancestry cluster. Points from the study as a whole: Per a later analysis, HLA-associated TCR beta chains showed more clonal expansion than other, equally common TCR beta chains.

The germline CDR1 and CDR2 sequences are SGHRS and YFSETQ. This CDR3 is 14 amino acids long. After removal of 3 bases from V and 1 base from J, the junction contained 3 bases not matched to a gene. This clone was detected a few times. Its target is unknown. PCR primers comprised 60 Vbeta and 13 Jbeta primers. The table came from immunoSEQ multiplex PCR; TCRdb's copy has only in-frame clones and leaves some out. The sample lists 180,000 or so clones, about 9% occurring once. This TCR was sampled from a woman under 40 in good health and CMV-seropositive. V gene TRBV5-1 combines with J gene TRBJ2-5, with 7 bases that match TRBD1. The sequencing input was PBMCs. This CDR3 is CASSSTGTQETQYF. CDR3 bases: TGCGCCAGCAGCTCGACAGGGACCCAAGAGACCCAGTACTTC.